Following are 29 T cell receptor beta chains from one sample sequenced in a study of blood T cell repertoires in COVID-19 (dated by TCRdb to between 2020 and 2021). Library prep was done by the immunoSEQ multiplex PCR assay. Imported from immuneACCESS, the table was reduced by TCRdb to in-frame sequences with V and J called. These copies leave out some clones; in studies compared against another copy, an unresolved V gene accounts for under half, and the cause of the remainder is not known. For this sample there are 150,000 to 200,000 clones; approximately 90% appear just once. The top ten clones comprise roughly 3.6% of the sample. Material: peripheral blood. The source of these receptors is a man younger than 30 with active or convalescent COVID-19.

This clone turned up a few times. The chain carries TRBV24-1 and TRBJ1-1, with D perhaps TRBD1 (5 bases). The CDR3 is made up of 13 amino acids. CDR1 is KGHDR, CDR2 SFDVKD, per germline. V lost 5 bases and J 10 bases, leaving 16 bases between the germline ends. CDR3 sequence: CATSARGGLVAFF. Here the CDR3 DNA reads TGTGCCACCAGTGCCCGCGGGGGACTGGTAGCTTTCTTT.

This clone is a singleton in its sample. This chain uses TRBV4-1 with TRBJ1-2; TRBD1 is a possible D gene (5 bases). V lost 1 base, J lost 1 base, and 16 bases lay in between. The germline V gene has CDR1 MGHRA and CDR2 YSYEKL. The CDR3 has 17 residues. The CDR3 nucleotides read TGCGCCAGCAGCCAAGTTGGGGGGTCTCGGCTTAACTATGGCTACACCTTC. Amino acid sequence: CASSQVGGSRLNYGYTF.

This clone was seen a single time. V gene TRBV2 combines with J gene TRBJ2-1, with 10 bases matching TRBD1. Germline CDR1 reads SNHLY; CDR2 reads FYNNEI. The CDR3 runs to 16 residues. With V trimmed by 6 bases and J by 5 bases, 10 bases remained unmatched. CDR3 in DNA: TGTGCCAGCAGCCGCCCGACAGGGGGCGACGACAATGAGCAGTTCTTC. Protein: CASSRPTGGDDNEQFF.

This clone appeared a single time. This sequence joins TRBV4-1 and TRBJ1-5, with 8 positions matching TRBD1. The CDR3 runs 16 residues. CDR1 MGHRA and CDR2 YSYEKL come from the germline V gene. J lost 5 bases, V lost 1 base, and 7 bases had no gene match. CDR3 sequence reads: CASSQGGTGRYQPQHF. For the CDR3, the DNA is TGCGCCAGCAGCCAAGGGGGGACAGGACGATATCAGCCCCAGCATTTT.

The chain recombines TRBV12-3 or TRBV12-4 with TRBJ1-1, with D maybe TRBD1 (5 bases). This CDR3 has 13 amino acids. Between the trimmed V and J ends, which lost 6 bases and 8 bases, there was a span of 16 bases. CDR3 in DNA: TGTGCCAGCAGCGTCGGCTGGGGGGACGAAGCTTTCTTT. Amino acids: CASSVGWGDEAFF.

This rearrangement joins TRBV25-1 to TRBJ1-5; TRBD1 matches at 9 bases. The CDR3 totals 15 residues. The germline gives CDR1 MGHDK, CDR2 SYGVNS. The trim removed 4 bases at V and 6 bases at J, leaving 7 bases unmatched. The CDR3 region is CASSGQGERGQPQHF. The CDR3 nucleotides are TGTGCCAGCAGTGGACAGGGGGAGCGGGGTCAGCCCCAGCATTTT.

The chain links TRBV27 to TRBJ1-1; D perhaps matches TRBD1 (5 bases). The CDR3 totals 14 residues. V lost 6 bases and J lost 7, with 18 bases in between. Germline V CDR1 and CDR2: MNHEY, SMNVEV (reference sequence). The CDR3 region has the DNA TGTGCCAGCAGGATTTTAGGGGCCTGGGGTGAAGCTTTCTTT. Amino acid sequence: CASRILGAWGEAFF.

The CDR3 sequence is CASSQDRGYNEQFF. Written as DNA, the CDR3 is TGTGCCAGCAGCCAAGATCGAGGCTACAATGAGCAGTTCTTC. The V gene is TRBV3-1 (or the pseudogene TRBV3-2), the J gene TRBJ2-1; no reliable D call. There are 14 residues in the CDR3. Trimming took 0 bases from V and 3 from J, leaving 6 bases between them. Germline V gene lookup returns CDR1 LGHDT and CDR2 YNNKEL (reference sequence).

The rearrangement uses TRBV6-1 and TRBJ1-1, with no clear D. Germline V gene sequence: CDR1 MNHNS, CDR2 SASEGT. The V end was cut by 1 base, the J end by 5 bases, with 5 bases between. The CDR3 is made up of 12 amino acids. CDR3 in amino acids: CASSEVRTEAFF. CDR3 in DNA: TGTGCCAGCAGTGAAGTGAGGACTGAAGCTTTCTTT.

V gene TRBV18 combines with J gene TRBJ2-7, with a tentative D call TRBD1 (6 bases). Between the trimmed V and J ends, which lost 3 bases and 2 bases, there was a span of 8 bases. In germline, CDR1 is KGHSH, CDR2 LQKENI. The CDR3 has 13 amino acids. CDR3 sequence: CASSPPGAYEQYV. The CDR3 region has the DNA TGTGCCAGCTCACCGCCAGGGGCCTACGAGCAGTACGTC.

The chain is built from TRBV4-1 and TRBJ1-5, with TRBD1 as a possible D gene (6 bases). The V end lost 1 base, the J end lost 5 bases, and 12 bases lay between the germline ends. CDR1 and CDR2 (germline): MGHRA, YSYEKL. The CDR3 extends over 15 amino acids. CDR3 sequence: CASSQGREGDQPQHF. The CDR3 region has the DNA TGCGCCAGCAGCCAAGGGAGGGAGGGGGATCAGCCCCAGCATTTT.

The genes are TRBV6-4 and TRBJ2-1, with D maybe TRBD2 (6 bases). The germline CDR1 and CDR2 sequences are MRHNA and SNTAGT. The CDR3 consists of 15 residues. V dropped 7 bases and J dropped 0 bases, with 13 bases sitting between them. CDR3 sequence (DNA): TGTGCCAGCACCCGGGACGGGAGCTCCTACAATGAGCAGTTCTTC. This translates into CASTRDGSSYNEQFF.

The chain links TRBV5-1 to TRBJ1-4; 10 bases map to TRBD1. CDR1 SGHRS and CDR2 YFSETQ come from the germline V gene. V was pared by 4 bases and J by 4 bases, with 4 bases of the junction left unmatched. The CDR3 covers 15 residues. The CDR3 is CASSGGTGVNEKLFF. In nucleotides, the CDR3 is TGCGCCAGCAGCGGAGGGACAGGGGTTAATGAAAAACTGTTTTTT.

The chain joins TRBV6-5 to TRBJ1-5; D is uncertain. V dropped 6 bases and J dropped 3 bases, with 9 bases sitting between them. Per germline, CDR1 MNHEY and CDR2 SVGAGI. The CDR3 is made up of 13 amino acids. CDR3 in DNA: TGTGCCAGCAGGCGAGGGAACAATCAGCCCCAGCATTTT. This encodes CASRRGNNQPQHF.

This chain connects TRBV29-1 to TRBJ1-1, with D uncertain. The germline V gene encodes CDR1 SQVTM and CDR2 ANQGSEA. The V end was cut by 2 bases, the J end by 7 bases, with 5 bases between. The CDR3 covers 10 residues. The DNA for the CDR3 is TGCAGCGTTGAACAGTTTGAAGCTTTCTTT. Translation: CSVEQFEAFF.

The chain combines TRBV11-2 with TRBJ1-1; D is possibly TRBD1 (6 bases). CDR3 size: 19 residues. Germline V gene lookup returns CDR1 SGHAT and CDR2 FQNNGV. V was cut by 1 base and J by 0 bases, with 21 bases left in between. The CDR3 nucleotides read TGTGCCAGCAGCTTAGTTGACGACAGGCCTACCTCCATGAACACTGAAGCTTTCTTT. Its translation: CASSLVDDRPTSMNTEAFF.

V usage is TRBV28 and J usage is TRBJ1-1; weak D call: TRBD1 (6 bases). Germline CDR1 MDHEN, CDR2 SYDVKM. V was pared by 2 bases and J by 0 bases, with 19 bases between. The CDR3 runs to 18 residues. This CDR3 reads CASSLNSRGRSMNTEAFF. The CDR3 DNA is TGTGCCAGCAGTTTAAACTCCAGGGGCCGATCGATGAACACTGAAGCTTTCTTT.

The chain employs TRBV11-2 and TRBJ1-4; D unresolved. Trimming cost V 4 bases and J 3 bases, with 21 bases left between them. The CDR3 spans 18 residues. Germline V gene data show CDR1 as SGHAT and CDR2 as FQNNGV. CDR3 bases: TGTGCCAGCAGCTCCGGAAGAATAGAGGGTAGGCCTAATGAAAAACTGTTTTTT. It yields the protein CASSSGRIEGRPNEKLFF.

V and J are TRBV12-3 or TRBV12-4 and TRBJ1-1; TRBD1 might be the D (5 bases). Trimming removed 7 bases at V and 1 base at J, with 10 bases between. The CDR3 consists of 13 residues. The CDR3 coding sequence is TGTGCCAGCAACCCCGACAGGAACACTGAAGCTTTCTTT. This encodes CASNPDRNTEAFF.

Here the CDR3 DNA reads TGTGCCAGCAGTTACGGCCCCAATCTAGGCTATGGCTACACCTTC. Protein product: CASSYGPNLGYGYTF. The chain uses TRBV6-6 and TRBJ1-2; D remains ambiguous. Germline V gives CDR1 MNHNY, CDR2 SVGAGI (reference sequence). The CDR3 extends over 15 amino acids. The V end lost 2 bases, the J end lost 4 bases, and 14 bases lay between the germline ends.

This sequence joins TRBV9 and TRBJ1-6; no definite D call. With 5 bases removed from V and 3 bases from J, the gap between germline ends came to 6 bases. Germline V lookup: CDR1 SGDLS, CDR2 YYNGEE. CDR3 length equals 13 residues. The CDR3 loop reads CASSVFYNSPLHF. The CDR3 DNA follows: TGTGCCAGCAGTGTCTTCTATAATTCACCCCTCCACTTT.

The rearrangement uses TRBV7-6 and TRBJ2-7, with D uncertain. The CDR3 runs 15 residues. Trimming stripped 2 bases from V and 0 bases from J, with 11 bases between. The V gene's germline CDR1 is SGHVS and CDR2 FNYEAQ. CDR3 sequence reads: CASSLTSPGSYEQYF. In DNA form, the CDR3 reads TGTGCCAGCAGCTTAACTTCTCCGGGCTCCTACGAGCAGTACTTC.

This chain links TRBV11-1 with TRBJ2-3, with TRBD1 as a possible D gene (6 bases). V lost 5 bases, J lost 7 bases, and 16 bases lay in between. Germline V gene lookup returns CDR1 SGHAT and CDR2 FQDESV (reference sequence). CDR3 length: 14 residues. For the CDR3, the DNA is TGTGCCAGCAGCCCTCGGACAGACACCAATACGCAGTATTTT. Protein product: CASSPRTDTNTQYF.

J is TRBJ2-5 and V is TRBV29-1; TRBD2 agrees at 7 bases. The CDR3 covers 13 residues. After removal of 6 bases from V and 2 bases from J, the junction contained 6 bases not matched to a gene. Germline CDR1 reads SQVTM; CDR2 reads ANQGSEA. Written as DNA, the CDR3 is TGCAGCGTGGGGGAGGGGAAGCAAGAGACCCAGTACTTC. Protein product: CSVGEGKQETQYF.

The V gene is TRBV1, the J gene TRBJ2-4; the table's D call, TRBD1, was not checked against the DNA. TRBV1 has pseudogene status. This CDR3 comprises 14 residues. CDR3 DNA: TGCACCAGCAGCCAATCCAAAGCCAAAAACATTCAGTACTTC. Residues: CTSSQSKAKNIQYF.

This clone appeared once. The chain links TRBV11-3 to TRBJ2-2; TRBD1 might be the D (5 bases). This CDR3 comprises 16 residues. Germline V gene sequence: CDR1 SGHNT, CDR2 YENEEA. V lost 1 base, J lost 7 bases, and 16 bases lay in between. The CDR3 region is CASSLGDSGISGELFF. CDR3 in DNA: TGTGCCAGCAGCTTAGGTGACTCAGGGATAAGCGGGGAGCTGTTTTTT.

This chain connects TRBV30 to TRBJ2-7, with D possibly TRBD2 on 6 matching bases. Trimming took 5 bases from V and 7 from J, leaving 12 bases between them. The CDR3 sequence is 11 residues long. Germline lookup yields CDR1 GTSNPN and CDR2 SVGIG (reference sequence). The CDR3 region is CAWGRSEEQYF. The CDR3 DNA reads as TGTGCCTGGGGGAGGTCTGAGGAGCAGTACTTC.

The chain has TRBV20-1 and TRBJ1-3; D ambiguous. This CDR3 contains 13 residues. CDR1 DFQATT and CDR2 SNEGSKA come from the germline V gene (reference sequence). Trimming removed 3 bases at V and 2 bases at J, with 8 bases between. CDR3: CSASQEAGNTIYF. Written as DNA, the CDR3 is TGCAGTGCTAGTCAGGAGGCTGGAAACACCATATATTTT.

The chain combines TRBV9 with TRBJ2-1, with TRBD1 matching 9 bases. The CDR3 covers 17 residues. Trimming removed 0 bases from V and 6 bases from J; junction bases left unmatched: 10. Germline lookup yields CDR1 SGDLS and CDR2 YYNGEE. The CDR3 DNA follows: TGTGCCAGCAGCGTAGCTTTCATGACAGGGGGGATCAATGAGCAGTTCTTC. Its protein is CASSVAFMTGGINEQFF. The entire variable domain, with the rest obtained from reference TRBV9 and TRBJ2-1, is as follows: DSGVTQTPKHLITATGQRVTLRCSPRSGDLSVYWYQQSLDQGLQFLIQYYNGEERAKGNILERFSAQQFPDLHSELNLSSLELGDSALYFCASSVAFMTGGINEQFFGPGTRLTVL.